This entry features one T cell receptor (beta chain) sequence. Its specificity is unknown. The V and J ends lost 4 bases and 2 bases, in that order; junction bases with no gene match: 1. Looked up from germline, CDR1 is WSHSY and CDR2 is SAAADI. The CDR3 is 14 residues long. This PCR relied on a set of 60 Vbeta primers and 13 Jbeta primers. Data came from immunoSEQ multiplex PCR; TCRdb stores just in-frame clones and leaves some out. The sample lists roughly 140,000 clones, about 73% occurring once. This entry is derived from a study of cytomegalovirus exposure and HLA in healthy donors. On the study more broadly: Counted in an early data release were about 80 million unique TCRs from HLA-typed donors.

Study outcomes and limitations: For most TCR beta V segments, an earlier analysis put the productive rate at about 87% or about 30% of the time. Reportedly, a later analysis found an Asian-associated ancestry cluster had fewer N-insertions than the roughly 630-donor mean. Presence/absence analyses supposed approximately even sequencing depth among donors.

This chain links TRBV10-2 with TRBJ2-3; 9 bases align to TRBD2. Sequences were obtained from PBMCs. The source of this sequence is a man between 40 and 49 years old in good health and CMV-seropositive. The CDR3 is CASSGLAVTDTQYF. The CDR3 nucleotides read TGCGCCAGCAGTGGACTAGCGGTCACAGATACGCAGTATTTT.